This T cell receptor (beta chain) is from a study of T cell changes during pregnancy in multiple sclerosis. Some clones are missing from TCRdb's copy, which holds only in-frame ones; the method was immunoSEQ multiplex PCR. The table shows over 40,000 clones, with approximately 92% occurring only once. The CDR3 has 14 residues. Germline CDR1 reads LNHDA; CDR2 reads SQIVND (reference sequence). V was clipped by 4 bases and J by 8 bases, with 15 bases between them. The sequence was collected from a female donor with multiple sclerosis, enrolled in a pregnancy study. The material sequenced was peripheral blood, taken in the third trimester of pregnancy. The V gene is TRBV19, the J gene TRBJ2-1, with TRBD1 as a possible D gene (6 bases). The CDR3 sequence is CASSNRANSDEQFF. The CDR3 nucleotides read TGTGCCAGTAGTAACAGGGCTAACTCGGATGAGCAGTTCTTC.